These T cell receptor beta chains were read from a single sample in a study of blood T cell repertoires in COVID-19. Only in-frame clones appear in the TCRdb table, and some are missing; sequencing was by immunoSEQ multiplex PCR. The sample has around 170,000 clones, 70% to 90% seen once. The sample taken for sequencing was peripheral blood. These receptors were obtained from a woman aged 30 to 39 with active or convalescent COVID-19. Both conserved end residues are part of each CDR3. D genes are given only for firm matches. Clone size is given for some rows only: seen once, a few or many times, or a class if the clone is expanded.

>.|.|TRBV15|TRBJ1-1
CATRRYTEAFF
TGTGCCACCAGGAGGTACACTGAAGCTTTCTTT
>.|.|TRBV7-8|TRBJ1-1
CASSLLSGSAGAFF
TGTGCCAGCAGCCTCCTTAGTGGGAGCGCGGGGGCTTTCTTT
>.|.|TRBV10-3|TRBJ1-2
CAISESEGVRLGYTF
TGTGCCATCAGTGAGTCTGAGGGGGTCCGATTAGGCTACACCTTC
>.|.|TRBV5-4|TRBJ1-1
CASSPGTRNTEAFF
TGTGCCAGCAGCCCGGGGACACGGAACACTGAAGCTTTCTTT
>few|.|TRBV5-4|TRBJ2-2
CASSLASTPFELFF
TGTGCCAGCAGCCTCGCTAGTACGCCATTTGAGCTGTTTTTT
>.|TRBD1|TRBV19|TRBJ1-2
CASSTGGAIPGYTF
TGTGCCAGTAGTACAGGGGGCGCAATCCCCGGCTACACCTTC
>few|TRBD1|TRBV11-3|TRBJ1-1
CASSLRGGGYTEAFF
TGTGCCAGCAGCTTACGAGGGGGCGGGTACACTGAAGCTTTCTTT
>.|TRBD2|TRBV11-3|TRBJ2-5
CASSSELGTSGPGETQYF
TGTGCCAGCAGCTCAGAGTTGGGGACTAGCGGCCCGGGGGAGACCCAGTACTTC
>.|.|TRBV28|TRBJ2-3
CASRESADTQYF
TGTGCCAGCAGGGAGTCTGCAGATACGCAGTATTTT
>.|.|TRBV6-5|TRBJ1-3
CASIGSPADTIYF
TGTGCCAGCATCGGCTCCCCGGCGGACACCATATATTTT
>once|.|TRBV29-1|TRBJ2-3
CSVVRGSGTDTQYF
TGCAGCGTTGTGCGGGGTAGCGGCACAGATACGCAGTATTTT
>few|.|TRBV27|TRBJ1-6
CASRNDIYNSPLHF
TGTGCCAGCAGAAATGACATCTATAATTCACCCCTCCACTTT
>.|TRBD1|TRBV2|TRBJ1-3
CASTIDGLDRRLSSGNTIYF
TGTGCCAGCACGATCGATGGCCTGGACAGGCGGCTGTCCTCTGGAAACACCATATATTTT
>.|TRBD2|TRBV24-1|TRBJ2-7
CATALGRDVLTYYEQYF
TGTGCCACCGCCTTAGGGAGGGACGTACTGACGTACTACGAGCAGTACTTC
>.|TRBD1|TRBV12-3/TRBV12-4|TRBJ1-2
CASTSGQYYGYTF
TGTGCCAGCACCTCGGGACAGTACTATGGCTACACCTTC
>.|TRBD1|TRBV2|TRBJ1-5
CASSAGQPNQPQHF
TGTGCCAGCAGTGCGGGACAGCCAAATCAGCCCCAGCATTTT
>once|.|TRBV21-1|TRBJ1-5
CASSKGGLSEGQPQHF
TGTGCCAGCAGCAAAGGTGGACTGTCTGAGGGACAGCCCCAGCATTTT
>.|TRBD1|TRBV28|TRBJ1-6
CASIVGQGANSPLHF
TGTGCCAGCATCGTAGGACAGGGGGCGAATTCACCCCTCCACTTT
>few|.|TRBV9|TRBJ1-1
CASSGGRDEAFF
TGTGCCAGCAGCGGCGGACGGGATGAAGCTTTCTTT
>once|TRBD1|TRBV7-9|TRBJ1-2
CASSQGTGYGYTF
TGTGCCAGCAGCCAAGGGACAGGGTATGGCTACACCTTC
>.|TRBD2|TRBV11-3|TRBJ2-2
CASSSSGGNTGELFF
TGTGCCAGCAGCTCTAGCGGGGGGAACACCGGGGAGCTGTTTTTT
>.|.|TRBV30|TRBJ2-1
CAFTRRGSYNEQFF
TGTGCCTTCACCAGAAGGGGCTCCTACAATGAGCAGTTCTTC
>.|.|TRBV4-2|TRBJ1-6
CASSPGTRSSYNSPLHF
TGTGCCAGCAGCCCGGGGACAAGGAGCTCCTATAATTCACCCCTCCACTTT
>.|TRBD1|TRBV10-3|TRBJ1-2
CAIRPGTGSGYTF
TGTGCCATCAGACCCGGGACAGGGTCTGGCTACACCTTC
>.|.|TRBV11-3|TRBJ1-1
CASSLRGYTEAFF
TGTGCCAGCAGCTTAAGGGGGTACACTGAAGCTTTCTTT
>.|.|TRBV28|TRBJ1-4
CASSSWGSNEKLFF
TGTGCCAGCAGTTCATGGGGCTCTAATGAAAAACTGTTTTTT
>.|TRBD1|TRBV28|TRBJ1-5
CASRGTGKQPQHF
TGTGCCAGCAGGGGGACAGGGAAGCAGCCCCAGCATTTT
>.|.|TRBV21-1|TRBJ1-1
CASSKYREGDTEAFF
TGTGCCAGCAGCAAATACAGGGAGGGAGACACTGAAGCTTTCTTT
>once|.|TRBV6-1|TRBJ1-1
CASGPFLNTEAFF
TGTGCCAGCGGCCCTTTTTTAAACACTGAAGCTTTCTTT
>.|TRBD2|TRBV19|TRBJ2-1
CASSIISGAYNEQFF
TGTGCCAGTAGTATAATCAGCGGGGCCTACAATGAGCAGTTCTTC
>.|TRBD1|TRBV18|TRBJ1-6
CASSPQGVRGQTYNSPLHF
TGTGCCAGCTCCCCACAGGGGGTCAGGGGACAGACCTATAATTCACCCCTCCACTTT
>.|TRBD1|TRBV19|TRBJ1-4
CASSTQDRGPTNEKLFF
TGTGCCAGTAGTACCCAAGACAGGGGGCCCACTAATGAAAAACTGTTTTTT
>.|TRBD2|TRBV27|TRBJ2-1
CASSLASSGAYNEQFF
TGTGCCAGCAGTTTAGCGTCTAGCGGGGCATACAATGAGCAGTTCTTC
>.|TRBD1|TRBV7-9|TRBJ1-5
CASSLGVSGQGDQPQHF
TGTGCCAGCAGCTTAGGAGTGTCCGGACAGGGGGATCAGCCCCAGCATTTT
>once|TRBD2|TRBV7-4|TRBJ2-1
CASSLRLAGVGSYNEQFF
TGTGCCAGCAGCCTGAGACTAGCGGGAGTGGGGTCCTACAATGAGCAGTTCTTC
>.|TRBD1|TRBV11-3|TRBJ2-1
CASSSRHSGTDEQFF
TGTGCCAGCAGCTCTCGTCACTCAGGGACAGATGAGCAGTTCTTC
>.|.|TRBV10-1|TRBJ2-1
CASQDRVKNEQFF
TGCGCCAGCCAGGACAGAGTGAAGAATGAGCAGTTCTTC
>.|TRBD1|TRBV30|TRBJ2-3
CAGGGNILGQGVNTQYF
TGTGCCGGAGGGGGGAATATTCTGGGACAGGGAGTGAATACGCAGTATTTT
>once|TRBD1|TRBV30|TRBJ1-5
CAWSGTGDQPQHF
TGTGCCTGGAGCGGGACAGGGGATCAGCCCCAGCATTTT
>.|.|TRBV6-5|TRBJ1-3
CASTSPQGVGNTIYF
TGTGCCAGCACCTCCCCACAGGGCGTTGGAAACACCATATATTTT
>few|TRBD1|TRBV5-1|TRBJ1-2
CASSLSAGTGFTTF
TGCGCCAGCAGCTTGTCCGCCGGGACAGGGTTTACCACCTTC
>.|.|TRBV10-3|TRBJ1-1
CAPTPGSTEAFF
TGTGCCCCTACTCCGGGTAGCACTGAAGCTTTCTTT